This TCR beta chain was sequenced in a study of blood T cells in healthy people across ages. Overall study context: For every two T cells, template switching captured about one barcoded beta molecule. Study observations and caveats: Diversity estimated from one million T cells was considered an underestimate.

Germline V gene data show CDR1 as SGHTA and CDR2 as FQGNSA. The CDR3 has 15 residues. Deletions cut 4 bases from V and 2 bases from J, with 14 bases between. Healthy individuals of Caucasian origin from Russia, aged roughly 6 to 90, served as donors. As for this clonotype: Its antigen is not identified.

A second PCR, run for about 7 to 12 cycles, used a sample-barcoded 5' primer plus a J-beta primer mix. All cDNA molecules were each tagged by a template-switch adaptor with 12 random nucleotides. TCRdb reprocessed the 5' RACE reads with MiXCR, giving one entry per CDR3 protein. The data show approximately 880,000 distinct CDR3 sequences, 40% to 60% seen once. This clonotype was obtained from a man under 40 in good health. The specimen was blood. This rearrangement joins TRBV7-2 to TRBJ2-5; D is tentatively TRBD1 or TRBD2 (7 bases each). The CDR3 DNA reads TGTGCCAGCAGCTGGCAGGGGGGGGGACAAGAGACCCAGTACTTC. Amino acids: CASSWQGGGQETQYF.